This record looks at one TCR beta chain sequence and its context. What it recognizes is unknown. The time point denotes: week 3, after first cycle of checkpoint inhibitor. One draw preceded checkpoint blockade; another followed its first cycle at week 3. These data belong to a study of blood T cell dynamics during melanoma immunotherapy. Overall study: Patients with metastatic melanoma got pembrolizumab or nivolumab-ipilimumab as first-line care.

Study findings and constraints: It remained unknown if the driving T cell clones were melanoma-specific.

Profiled with immunoSEQ multiplex PCR; TCRdb holds only in-frame clones, not every one. The sample has some 4,000 clones, about 78% seen once; the top ten hold 55%. Sequencing was performed on blood, taken from a patient treated with checkpoint blockade. This TCR came from a human donor with melanoma.

The CDR3 nucleotides are TGCGCCAGCAGGCGTCGGGACTCCATCCCAAGTGAAGCTTTCTTT. Protein sequence: CASRRRDSIPSEAFF. The chain has TRBV5-1 and TRBJ1-1, with D perhaps TRBD1 (5 bases). Trimming shortened V by 5 bases and J by 7 bases, and 21 bases separated the two germline ends. Germline CDR1 is SGHRS and CDR2 is YFSETQ. This CDR3 has 15 residues.